Here is one T cell receptor (beta chain) with its context. Looked up from germline, CDR1 is MNHEY and CDR2 is SVGAGI. V was pared by 0 bases and J by 4 bases, with 4 bases of the junction left unmatched. This CDR3 is built from 15 residues. The sample originates from a study of cytomegalovirus exposure and HLA in healthy donors. The PCR employed 60 Vbeta primers together with 13 Jbeta primers. This table comes from immunoSEQ multiplex PCR, and its TCRdb copy is limited to in-frame clones, with some not included. Of approximately 150,000 clones in the sample, 68% were seen once. The rearrangement uses TRBV6-5 and TRBJ2-7, with 9 nucleotides matching TRBD1. This TCR was recovered from a woman in her forties in good health and CMV-seropositive. Specimen: PBMCs. CDR3 in amino acids: CASSYSRQGGYEQYF. The CDR3 DNA follows: TGTGCCAGCAGTTACTCCCGACAGGGGGGGTACGAGCAGTACTTC.